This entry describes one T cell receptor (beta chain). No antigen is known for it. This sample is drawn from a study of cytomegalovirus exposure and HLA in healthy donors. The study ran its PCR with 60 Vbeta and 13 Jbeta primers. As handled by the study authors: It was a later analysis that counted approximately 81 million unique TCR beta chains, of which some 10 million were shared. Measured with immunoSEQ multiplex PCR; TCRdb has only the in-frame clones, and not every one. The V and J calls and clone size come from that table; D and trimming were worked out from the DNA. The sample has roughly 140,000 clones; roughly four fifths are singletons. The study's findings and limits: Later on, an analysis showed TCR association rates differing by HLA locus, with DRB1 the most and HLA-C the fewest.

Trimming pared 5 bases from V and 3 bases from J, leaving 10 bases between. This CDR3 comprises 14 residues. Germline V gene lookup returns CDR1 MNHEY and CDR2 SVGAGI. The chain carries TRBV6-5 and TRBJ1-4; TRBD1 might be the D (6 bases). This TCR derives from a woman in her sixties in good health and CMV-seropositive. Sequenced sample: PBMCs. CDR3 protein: CASSRDTANEKLFF. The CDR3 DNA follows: TGTGCCAGCAGTCGGGACACCGCTAATGAAAAACTGTTTTTT.